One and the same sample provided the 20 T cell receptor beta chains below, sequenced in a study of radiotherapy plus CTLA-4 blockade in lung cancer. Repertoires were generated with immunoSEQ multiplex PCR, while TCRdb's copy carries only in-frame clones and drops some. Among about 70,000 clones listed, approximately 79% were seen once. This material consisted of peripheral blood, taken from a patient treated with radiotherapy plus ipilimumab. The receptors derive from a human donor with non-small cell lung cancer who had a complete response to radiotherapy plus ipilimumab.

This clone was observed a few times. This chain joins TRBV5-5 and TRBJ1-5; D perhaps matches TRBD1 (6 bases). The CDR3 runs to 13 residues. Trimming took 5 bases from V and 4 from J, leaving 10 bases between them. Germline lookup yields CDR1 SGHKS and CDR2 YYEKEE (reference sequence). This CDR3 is CASRRDTNQPQHF. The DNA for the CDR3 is TGTGCCAGCAGGCGGGACACAAATCAGCCCCAGCATTTT.

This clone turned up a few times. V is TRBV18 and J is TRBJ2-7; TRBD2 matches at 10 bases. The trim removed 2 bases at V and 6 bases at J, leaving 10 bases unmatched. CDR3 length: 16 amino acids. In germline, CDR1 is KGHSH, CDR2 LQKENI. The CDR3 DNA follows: TGTGCCAGCTCACCAGGAAGCGGGGGGGCAGAAAGCGAGCAGTACTTC. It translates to CASSPGSGGAESEQYF. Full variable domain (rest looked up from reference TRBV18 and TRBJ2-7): NAGVMQNPRHLVRRRGQEARLRCSPMKGHSHVYWYRQLPEEGLKFMVYLQKENIIDESGMPKERFSAEFPKEGPSILRIQQVVRGDSAAYFCASSPGSGGAESEQYFGPGTRLTVT.

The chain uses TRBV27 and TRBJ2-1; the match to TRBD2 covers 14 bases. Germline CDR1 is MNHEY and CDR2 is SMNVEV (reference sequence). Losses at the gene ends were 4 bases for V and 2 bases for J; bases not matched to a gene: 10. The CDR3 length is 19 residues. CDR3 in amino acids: CASSSGTSGSKNPYNEQFF. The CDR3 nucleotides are TGTGCCAGCAGTTCAGGGACTAGCGGGAGCAAGAACCCCTACAATGAGCAGTTCTTC.

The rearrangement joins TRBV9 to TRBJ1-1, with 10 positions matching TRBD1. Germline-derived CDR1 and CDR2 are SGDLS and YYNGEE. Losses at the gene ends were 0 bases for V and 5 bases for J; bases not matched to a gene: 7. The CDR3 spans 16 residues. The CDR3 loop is CASSVVGQGVGTEAFF. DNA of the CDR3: TGTGCCAGCAGCGTAGTCGGACAGGGGGTGGGGACTGAAGCTTTCTTT.

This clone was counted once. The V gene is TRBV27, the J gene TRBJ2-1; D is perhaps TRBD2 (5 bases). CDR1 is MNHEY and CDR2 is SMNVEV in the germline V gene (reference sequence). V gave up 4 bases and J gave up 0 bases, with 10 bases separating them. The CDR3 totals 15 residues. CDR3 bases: TGTGCCAGCAGTTCGATTACTAGCTCCTACAATGAGCAGTTCTTC. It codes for CASSSITSSYNEQFF.

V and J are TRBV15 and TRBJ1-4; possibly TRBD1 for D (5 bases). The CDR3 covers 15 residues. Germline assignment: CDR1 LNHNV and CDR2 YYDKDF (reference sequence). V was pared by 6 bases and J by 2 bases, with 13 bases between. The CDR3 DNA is TGTGCCACCAGACGGGAGAGGGACACTAATGAAAAACTGTTTTTT. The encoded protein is CATRRERDTNEKLFF.

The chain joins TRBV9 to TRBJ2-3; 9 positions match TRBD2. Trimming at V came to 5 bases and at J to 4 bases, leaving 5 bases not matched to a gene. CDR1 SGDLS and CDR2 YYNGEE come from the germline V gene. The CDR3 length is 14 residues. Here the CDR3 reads CASRETSGSDTQYF. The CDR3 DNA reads TGTGCCAGCAGGGAGACTAGCGGCTCAGATACGCAGTATTTT.

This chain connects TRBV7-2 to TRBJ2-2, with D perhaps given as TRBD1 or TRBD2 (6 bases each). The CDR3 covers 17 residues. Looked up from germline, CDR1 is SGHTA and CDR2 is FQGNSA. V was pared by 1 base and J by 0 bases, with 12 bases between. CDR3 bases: TGTGCCAGCAGCTTAGTAGGGGGGCCTTCGAACACCGGGGAGCTGTTTTTT. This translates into CASSLVGGPSNTGELFF.

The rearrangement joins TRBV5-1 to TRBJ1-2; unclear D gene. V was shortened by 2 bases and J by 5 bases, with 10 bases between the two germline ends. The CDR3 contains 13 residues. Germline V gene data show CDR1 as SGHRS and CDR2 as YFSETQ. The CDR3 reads CASSFDSGYGYTF. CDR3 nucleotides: TGCGCCAGCAGCTTCGACTCGGGGTATGGCTACACCTTC.

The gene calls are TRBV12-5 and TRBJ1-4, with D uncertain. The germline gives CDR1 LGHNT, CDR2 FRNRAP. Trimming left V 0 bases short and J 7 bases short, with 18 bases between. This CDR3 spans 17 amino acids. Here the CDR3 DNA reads TGTGCTAGTGGTTTGGTCCGACCGGGCCTTTACCCTGAAAAACTGTTTTTT. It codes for CASGLVRPGLYPEKLFF.

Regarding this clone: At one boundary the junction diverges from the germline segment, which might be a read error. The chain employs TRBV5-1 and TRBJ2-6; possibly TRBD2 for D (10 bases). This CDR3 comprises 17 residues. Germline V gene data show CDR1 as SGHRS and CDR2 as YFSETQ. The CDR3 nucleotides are TGCGCCCGCAGCGGGGGGGACAGGGTGCCTGGGGCCAACGTCCTGACTTTC. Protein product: CARSGGDRVPGANVLTF.

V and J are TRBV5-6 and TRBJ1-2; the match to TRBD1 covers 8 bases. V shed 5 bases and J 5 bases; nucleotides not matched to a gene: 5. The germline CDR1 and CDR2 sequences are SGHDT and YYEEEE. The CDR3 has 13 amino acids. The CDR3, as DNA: TGTGCCAGCAGTTCCGACAGGGGATATGGCTACACCTTC. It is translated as CASSSDRGYGYTF.

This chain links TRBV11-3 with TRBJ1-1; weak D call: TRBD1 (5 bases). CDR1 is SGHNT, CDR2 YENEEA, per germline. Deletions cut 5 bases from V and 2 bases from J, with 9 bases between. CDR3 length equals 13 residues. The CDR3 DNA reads TGTGCCAGCAGCCTCGGGGGTAACACTGAAGCTTTCTTT. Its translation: CASSLGGNTEAFF.

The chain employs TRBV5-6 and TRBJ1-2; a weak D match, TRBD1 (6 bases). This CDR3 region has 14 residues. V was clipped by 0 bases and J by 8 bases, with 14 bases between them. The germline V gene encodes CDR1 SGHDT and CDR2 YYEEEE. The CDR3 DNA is TGTGCCAGCAGCTTGGAAAGGACAGCCGTCGGCTACACCTTC. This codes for CASSLERTAVGYTF.

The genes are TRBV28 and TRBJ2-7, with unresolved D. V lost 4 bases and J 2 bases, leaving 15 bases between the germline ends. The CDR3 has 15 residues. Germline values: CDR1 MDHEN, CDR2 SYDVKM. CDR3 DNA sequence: TGTGCCAGCAGTTCTACTGCCGTGGGAACCTACGAGCAGTACGTC. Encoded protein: CASSSTAVGTYEQYV.

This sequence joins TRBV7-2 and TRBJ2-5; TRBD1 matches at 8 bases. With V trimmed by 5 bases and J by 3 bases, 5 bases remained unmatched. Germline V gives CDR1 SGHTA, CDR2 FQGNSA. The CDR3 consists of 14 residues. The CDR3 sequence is CASSPGQGKETQYF. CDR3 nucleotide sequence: TGTGCCAGCAGCCCTGGACAGGGTAAAGAGACCCAGTACTTC.

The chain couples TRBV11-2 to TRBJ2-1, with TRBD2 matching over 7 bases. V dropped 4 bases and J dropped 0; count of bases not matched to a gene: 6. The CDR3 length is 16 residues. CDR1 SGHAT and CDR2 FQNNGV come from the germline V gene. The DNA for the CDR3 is TGTGCCAGCAGCTCCCCCGGGGAGGGCTCCTACAATGAGCAGTTCTTC. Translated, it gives CASSSPGEGSYNEQFF.

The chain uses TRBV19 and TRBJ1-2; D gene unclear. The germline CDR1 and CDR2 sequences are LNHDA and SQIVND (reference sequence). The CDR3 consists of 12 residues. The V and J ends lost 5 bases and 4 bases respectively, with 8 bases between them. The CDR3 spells CASSYVAYGYTF. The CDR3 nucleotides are TGTGCCAGTAGTTACGTGGCCTATGGCTACACCTTC.

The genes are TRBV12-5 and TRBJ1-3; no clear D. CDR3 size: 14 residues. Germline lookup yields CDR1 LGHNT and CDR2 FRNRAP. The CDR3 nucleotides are TGTGCAACCCGCGACATCTTCTCTGGAAACACCATATATTTT. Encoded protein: CATRDIFSGNTIYF.

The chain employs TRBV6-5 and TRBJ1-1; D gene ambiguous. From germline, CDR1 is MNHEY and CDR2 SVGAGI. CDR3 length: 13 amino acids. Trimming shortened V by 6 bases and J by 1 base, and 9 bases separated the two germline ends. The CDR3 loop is CASSQFRNTEAFF. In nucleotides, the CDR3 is TGTGCCAGCAGCCAATTCCGGAACACTGAAGCTTTCTTT.